This T cell receptor beta chain was captured in a study of blood T cell repertoires in COVID-19. Germline lookup yields CDR1 SEHNR and CDR2 FQNEAQ (reference sequence). The J segment lost 5 bases and the V segment lost 11 bases, leaving 8 bases of the junction unmatched. The CDR3 totals 12 residues. Here immunoSEQ multiplex PCR was the method, and the copy in TCRdb shows in-frame clones only, minus some. The sample lists fewer than 150,000 clones, about 83% occurring once. Sequencing was carried out using peripheral blood. The chain recombines TRBV7-9 with TRBJ1-1; the match to TRBD1 covers 7 bases. This clonotype was obtained from a woman aged 40 to 50 with acute or convalescent COVID-19. Written as DNA, the CDR3 is TGTGCCGGAGGGACAGATAAAACTGAAGCTTTCTTT. Translation: CAGGTDKTEAFF. The variable domain in full, with the rest retrieved from reference TRBV7-9 and TRBJ1-1, is DTGVSQNPRHKITKRGQNVTFRCDPISEHNRLYWYRQTLGQGPEFLTYFQNEAQLEKSRLLSDRFSAERPKGSFSTLEIQRTEQGDSAMYLCAGGTDKTEAFFGQGTRLTVV.